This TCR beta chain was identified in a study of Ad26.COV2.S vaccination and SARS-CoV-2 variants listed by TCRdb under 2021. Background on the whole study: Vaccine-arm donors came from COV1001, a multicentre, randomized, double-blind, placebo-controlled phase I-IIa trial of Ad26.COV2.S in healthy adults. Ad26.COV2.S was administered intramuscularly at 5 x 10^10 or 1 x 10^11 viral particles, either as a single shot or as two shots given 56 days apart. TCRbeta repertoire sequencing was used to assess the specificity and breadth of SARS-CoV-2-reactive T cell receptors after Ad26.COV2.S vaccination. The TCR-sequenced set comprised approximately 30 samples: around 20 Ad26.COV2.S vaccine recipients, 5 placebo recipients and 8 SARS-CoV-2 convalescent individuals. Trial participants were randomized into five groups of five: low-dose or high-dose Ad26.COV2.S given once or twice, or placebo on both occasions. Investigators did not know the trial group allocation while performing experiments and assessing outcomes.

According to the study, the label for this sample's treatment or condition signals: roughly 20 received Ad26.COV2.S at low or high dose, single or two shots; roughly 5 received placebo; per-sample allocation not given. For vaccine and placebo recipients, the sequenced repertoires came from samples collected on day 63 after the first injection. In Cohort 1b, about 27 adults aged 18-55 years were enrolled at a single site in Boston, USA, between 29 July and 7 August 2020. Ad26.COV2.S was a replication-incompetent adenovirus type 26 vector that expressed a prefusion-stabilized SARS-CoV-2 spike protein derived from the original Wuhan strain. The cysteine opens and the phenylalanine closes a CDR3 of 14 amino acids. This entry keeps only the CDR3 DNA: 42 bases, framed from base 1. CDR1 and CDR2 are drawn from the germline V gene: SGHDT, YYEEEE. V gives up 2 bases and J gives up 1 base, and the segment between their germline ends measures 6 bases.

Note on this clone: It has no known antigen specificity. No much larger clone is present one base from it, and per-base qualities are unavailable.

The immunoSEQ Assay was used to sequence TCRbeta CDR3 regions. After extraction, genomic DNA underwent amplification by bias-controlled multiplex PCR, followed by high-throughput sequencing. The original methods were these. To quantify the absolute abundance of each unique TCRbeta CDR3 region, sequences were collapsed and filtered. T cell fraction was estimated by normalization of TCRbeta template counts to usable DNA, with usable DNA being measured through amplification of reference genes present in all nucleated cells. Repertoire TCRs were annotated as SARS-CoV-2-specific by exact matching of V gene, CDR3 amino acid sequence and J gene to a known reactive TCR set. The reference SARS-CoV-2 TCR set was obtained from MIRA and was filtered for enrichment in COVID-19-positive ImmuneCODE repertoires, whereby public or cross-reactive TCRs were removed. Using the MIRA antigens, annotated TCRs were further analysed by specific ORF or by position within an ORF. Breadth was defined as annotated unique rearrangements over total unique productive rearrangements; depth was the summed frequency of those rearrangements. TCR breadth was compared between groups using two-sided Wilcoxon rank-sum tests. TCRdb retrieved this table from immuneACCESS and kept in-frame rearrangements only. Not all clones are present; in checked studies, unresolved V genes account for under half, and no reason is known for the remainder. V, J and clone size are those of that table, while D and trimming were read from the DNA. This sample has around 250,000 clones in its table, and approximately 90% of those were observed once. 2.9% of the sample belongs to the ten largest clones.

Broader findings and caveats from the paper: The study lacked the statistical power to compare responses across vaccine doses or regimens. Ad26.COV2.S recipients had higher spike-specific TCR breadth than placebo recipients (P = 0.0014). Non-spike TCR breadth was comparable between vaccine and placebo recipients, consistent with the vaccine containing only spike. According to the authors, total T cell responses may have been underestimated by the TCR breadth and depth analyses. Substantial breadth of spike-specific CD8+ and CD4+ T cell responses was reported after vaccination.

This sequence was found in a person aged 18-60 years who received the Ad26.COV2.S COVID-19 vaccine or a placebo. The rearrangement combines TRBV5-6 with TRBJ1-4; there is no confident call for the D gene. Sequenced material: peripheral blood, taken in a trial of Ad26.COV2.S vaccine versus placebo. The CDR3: CASSFDLTNEKLFF. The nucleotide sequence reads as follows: TGTGCCAGCAGCTTTGACCTAACTAATGAAAAACTGTTTTTT.